This TCR beta chain was obtained from a study of blood T cell repertoires in COVID-19. The length of the CDR3 is 14 residues. J was trimmed by 7 bases and V by 3 bases; bases with no gene match: 10. Looked up from germline, CDR1 is GTSNPN and CDR2 is SVGIG (reference sequence). Participant-given clinical history determined each cohort assignment. Symptom resolution, clearance, or two negative PCRs marked the recovered donors of Cohort 3. As originally analysed: Amplification of reference gene primers was used by the study to estimate nucleated cell counts. The table came from immunoSEQ multiplex PCR; TCRdb's copy has only in-frame clones and leaves some out. The D gene and trimming were derived from the DNA, and the V and J assignments and clone size from that table. The sample has fewer than 400,000 clones; over 75% are singletons.

The sequence derives from a man under 40 who had recovered from COVID-19. The specimen was PBMCs or T cells enriched from blood (not recorded which). The chain has TRBV30 and TRBJ1-2, with TRBD1 matching 8 bases. CDR3 sequence reads: CAWSEFGQGGGYTF. CDR3 nucleotides: TGTGCCTGGAGCGAGTTCGGACAGGGTGGTGGCTACACCTTC.